These T cell receptor beta chains were read from a single sample in a study of blood T cell repertoires in COVID-19. Sequencing was performed with immunoSEQ multiplex PCR; in TCRdb, only in-frame clones are kept and a portion is missing. The table lists over 150,000 clones, roughly nine tenths of them singletons, with more than 20% in the top ten. Sequences were obtained from peripheral blood. The receptors come from an older man with active or convalescent COVID-19. CDR3s include the opening cysteine and the closing phenylalanine or tryptophan. Fields, in order: V gene, D gene, J gene, clone size, CDR3 protein, CDR3 DNA. D genes are given only for firm matches. Some rows have no size entry. The others give once, few or many, or a class for an expanded clone.

TRBV6-2/TRBV6-3	TRBD1	TRBJ1-1	-	CASGPPGQPVNTEAFF	TGTGCCAGCGGCCCCCCGGGACAGCCGGTGAACACTGAAGCTTTCTTT
TRBV4-3	TRBD1	TRBJ2-2	-	CASSHTPGQGTGELFF	TGCGCCAGCAGCCACACCCCAGGACAGGGCACCGGGGAGCTGTTTTTT
TRBV30	-	TRBJ1-2	-	CAWKGVGYGYTF	TGTGCCTGGAAGGGGGTGGGCTATGGCTACACCTTC
TRBV5-1	TRBD1	TRBJ1-3	-	CASSPTLGTGSIDGNTIYF	TGCGCCAGCAGCCCCACCCTCGGGACAGGGTCAATCGATGGAAACACCATATATTTT
TRBV28	-	TRBJ1-6	-	CASSLRSSYNSPLHF	TGTGCCAGCAGTCTACGGAGCTCCTATAATTCACCCCTCCACTTT
TRBV5-1	-	TRBJ1-2	-	CASSFEHTYGYTF	TGCGCCAGCAGCTTCGAACATACCTATGGCTACACCTTC
TRBV2	TRBD1	TRBJ1-4	-	CASSEWDRGGNEKLFF	TGTGCCAGCAGTGAATGGGACAGGGGTGGGAATGAAAAACTGTTTTTT
TRBV7-9	-	TRBJ1-1	-	CASGKGRDTEAFF	TGTGCCAGCGGTAAAGGGAGGGACACTGAAGCTTTCTTT
TRBV11-2	-	TRBJ1-2	-	CASSPVTGRRLNGYTF	TGTGCCAGCAGCCCTGTGACAGGCCGACGCCTCAATGGCTACACCTTC
TRBV4-3	-	TRBJ1-5	-	CASSLGTGFNQPQHF	TGCGCCAGCAGCCTCGGAACAGGATTCAATCAGCCCCAGCATTTT
TRBV30	-	TRBJ2-7	-	CAWSQTDGGRQYF	TGTGCCTGGAGTCAAACAGACGGGGGTCGGCAGTACTTC
TRBV19	TRBD1	TRBJ1-2	-	CASRDRGKSTYGYTF	TGTGCCAGCCGGGACAGGGGGAAATCAACCTATGGCTACACCTTC
TRBV12-3/TRBV12-4	-	TRBJ2-7	few	CASSNRASYEQYF	TGTGCCAGCAGCAACAGGGCCTCCTACGAGCAGTACTTC
TRBV4-3	TRBD1	TRBJ2-5	-	CASSQDTGVETQYF	TGCGCCAGCAGCCAAGACACAGGGGTGGAGACCCAGTACTTC
TRBV27	TRBD2	TRBJ2-2	-	CASSLPRLAGGPSTGELFF	TGTGCCAGCAGTTTACCCCGACTAGCGGGAGGGCCTAGCACCGGGGAGCTGTTTTTT
TRBV19	-	TRBJ1-1	-	CASSNGVNTEAFF	TGTGCCAGTAGTAACGGAGTGAACACTGAAGCTTTCTTT
TRBV11-3	TRBD1	TRBJ2-5	-	CASSPDRGLEKTQYF	TGTGCCAGCAGCCCGGACAGGGGGTTGGAAAAGACCCAGTACTTC
TRBV6-2/TRBV6-3	TRBD2	TRBJ2-7	-	CASSYPRSGRSYEQYF	TGTGCCAGCAGTTACCCGAGAAGCGGGAGAAGCTACGAGCAGTACTTC
TRBV6-5	-	TRBJ1-4	-	CASTVTVDNEKLFF	TGTGCCAGCACGGTGACAGTTGATAATGAAAAACTGTTTTTT
TRBV7-2	TRBD1	TRBJ1-2	-	CASSTGTGGGYTF	TGTGCCAGCAGCACCGGGACAGGGGGCGGCTACACCTTC
TRBV7-9	TRBD2	TRBJ2-7	-	CASSPSGAAQYF	TGTGCCAGCAGCCCTAGCGGGGCCGCGCAGTACTTC
TRBV24-1	-	TRBJ1-5	once	CATSDSRALGPQHF	TGTGCCACCAGTGACTCCAGGGCCCTCGGGCCCCAGCATTTT
TRBV18	TRBD2	TRBJ2-2	-	CASSPLAGANTGELFF	TGTGCCAGCTCACCGCTAGCGGGGGCAAACACCGGGGAGCTGTTTTTT
TRBV6-5	TRBD2	TRBJ2-2	-	CASRREVTGELFF	TGTGCCAGCAGGCGGGAGGTCACCGGGGAGCTGTTTTTT
TRBV7-2	TRBD1	TRBJ1-5	-	CASSLRQGTQPQHF	TGTGCCAGCAGCTTGCGACAGGGTACTCAGCCCCAGCATTTT
TRBV6-2/TRBV6-3	-	TRBJ1-5	-	CASSYYRAYSNQPQHF	TGTGCCAGCAGTTACTACAGAGCTTATAGCAATCAGCCCCAGCATTTT
TRBV6-2/TRBV6-3	-	TRBJ2-1	-	CASSIQGFQYNEQFF	TGTGCCAGCAGCATCCAGGGGTTTCAATACAATGAGCAGTTCTTC
TRBV6-2/TRBV6-3	-	TRBJ2-5	once	CASSYVGLQETQYF	TGTGCCAGCAGTTATGTAGGACTCCAAGAGACCCAGTACTTC
TRBV4-1	TRBD2	TRBJ2-7	many	CASSQGPLSGKPYEQYF	TGCGCCAGCAGCCAAGGCCCGCTGAGCGGGAAACCCTACGAGCAGTACTTC
TRBV5-4	-	TRBJ2-5	-	CASTLAGGDQETQYF	TGTGCCAGCACCCTGGCGGGTGGGGACCAAGAGACCCAGTACTTC
TRBV19	TRBD1	TRBJ1-2	few	CASSIDTGGIRGYTF	TGTGCCAGTAGTATAGATACAGGGGGCATCCGGGGCTACACCTTC
TRBV5-6	TRBD1	TRBJ1-5	-	CASSLAGQGARQPQHF	TGTGCCAGCAGCTTGGCCGGACAGGGGGCGCGTCAGCCCCAGCATTTT
TRBV7-2	TRBD1	TRBJ1-1	-	CASSNRDRGLTEAFF	TGTGCCAGCAGCAACAGGGACAGGGGGCTTACTGAAGCTTTCTTT
TRBV15	TRBD1	TRBJ2-1	-	CATSVWTGYNEQFF	TGTGCCACCAGCGTCTGGACAGGATACAATGAGCAGTTCTTC
TRBV30	-	TRBJ1-1	-	CAWLGQGANTEAFF	TGTGCCTGGCTAGGCCAGGGCGCGAACACTGAAGCTTTCTTT
TRBV19	TRBD2	TRBJ2-3	-	CASSPTSGRFSWGLNTQYF	TGTGCCAGTAGTCCTACTAGCGGGAGATTCTCTTGGGGGTTGAATACGCAGTATTTT
TRBV11-2	TRBD1	TRBJ2-7	once	CASRRDRAGTYEQYF	TGTGCCAGCAGGCGGGACAGGGCGGGTACCTACGAGCAGTACTTC
TRBV28	TRBD1	TRBJ2-1	-	CASSRQGTFYNEQFF	TGTGCCAGCAGCAGACAGGGGACCTTTTACAATGAGCAGTTCTTC
TRBV28	TRBD1	TRBJ1-3	few	CASSLITGGADTIYF	TGTGCCAGCAGTTTAATAACAGGGGGCGCCGACACCATATATTTT
TRBV11-2	TRBD2	TRBJ2-1	-	CASSVTAGGPGEQFF	TGTGCCAGCAGCGTCACGGCGGGAGGGCCGGGGGAGCAGTTCTTC
TRBV5-1	-	TRBJ2-7	-	CASSLEDSMWYF	TGCGCCAGCAGCCTGGAGGACAGTATGTGGTACTTC
TRBV10-3	-	TRBJ1-5	-	CAISEGRGSGRGNQPQHF	TGTGCCATCAGTGAGGGCAGGGGCTCGGGGCGCGGCAATCAGCCCCAGCATTTT
TRBV7-8	-	TRBJ1-3	-	CASSLAGRVPGNTIYF	TGTGCCAGCAGCTTAGCGGGCAGGGTACCTGGAAACACCATATATTTT
TRBV18	-	TRBJ2-1	-	CASSPIRDRHNEQFF	TGTGCCAGCTCACCTATCCGTGACAGACACAATGAGCAGTTCTTC
TRBV27	-	TRBJ1-2	few	CASSFLPGAPYGYTF	TGTGCCAGCAGTTTTCTTCCGGGAGCCCCGTATGGCTACACCTTC
TRBV6-6	TRBD1	TRBJ1-4	once	CASSYGQGREKLFF	TGTGCCAGCAGTTACGGACAGGGTAGGGAAAAACTGTTTTTT
TRBV5-4	-	TRBJ1-2	-	CASSLDRGYGYTF	TGTGCCAGCAGCTTGGATAGGGGGTATGGCTACACCTTC
TRBV27	-	TRBJ1-5	-	CASSTGEYSNQPQHF	TGTGCCAGCAGTACCGGGGAGTATAGCAATCAGCCCCAGCATTTT
TRBV5-4	TRBD2	TRBJ2-1	-	CASSLAGNHNEQFF	TGTGCCAGCAGCTTAGCGGGGAATCACAATGAGCAGTTCTTC
TRBV9	TRBD2	TRBJ2-3	-	CASSAGRAGGGTDTQYF	TGTGCCAGCAGCGCCGGGAGGGCGGGGGGAGGCACAGATACGCAGTATTTT
TRBV30	-	TRBJ1-5	-	CAWSPGRSPAQHF	TGTGCCTGGAGTCCAGGCAGGTCCCCAGCCCAGCATTTT
TRBV3-1/TRBV3-2	TRBD1	TRBJ2-7	-	CASSQPPGQGAPYEQYF	TGTGCCAGCAGTCAACCCCCGGGACAGGGGGCCCCCTACGAGCAGTACTTC